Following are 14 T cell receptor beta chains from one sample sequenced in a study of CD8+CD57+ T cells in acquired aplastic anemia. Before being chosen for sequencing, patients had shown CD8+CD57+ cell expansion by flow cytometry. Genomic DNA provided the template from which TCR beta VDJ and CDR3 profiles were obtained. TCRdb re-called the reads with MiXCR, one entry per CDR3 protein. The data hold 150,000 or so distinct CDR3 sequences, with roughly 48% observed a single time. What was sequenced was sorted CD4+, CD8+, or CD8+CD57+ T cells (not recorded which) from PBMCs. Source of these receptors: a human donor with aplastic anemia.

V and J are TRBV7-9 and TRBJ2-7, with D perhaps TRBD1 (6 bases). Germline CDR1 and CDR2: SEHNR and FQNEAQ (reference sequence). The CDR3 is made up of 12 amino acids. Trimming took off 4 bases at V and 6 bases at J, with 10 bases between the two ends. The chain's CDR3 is CASSSQGAEQYF. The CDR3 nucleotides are TGTGCCAGCAGCTCACAGGGCGCCGAGCAGTACTTC.

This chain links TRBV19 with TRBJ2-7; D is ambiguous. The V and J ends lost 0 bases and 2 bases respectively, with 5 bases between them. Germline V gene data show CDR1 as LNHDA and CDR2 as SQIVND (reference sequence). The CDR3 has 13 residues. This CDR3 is CASSIDQAYEQYF. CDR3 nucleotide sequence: TGTGCCAGTAGTATAGACCAGGCCTACGAGCAGTACTTC.

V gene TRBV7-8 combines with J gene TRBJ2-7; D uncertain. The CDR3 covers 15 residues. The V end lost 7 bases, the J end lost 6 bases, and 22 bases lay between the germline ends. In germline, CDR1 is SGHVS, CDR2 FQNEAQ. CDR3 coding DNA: TGTGCCAGCATCCCCGGTCACCTAGGCACCGGCGAGCAGTACTTC. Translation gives CASIPGHLGTGEQYF.

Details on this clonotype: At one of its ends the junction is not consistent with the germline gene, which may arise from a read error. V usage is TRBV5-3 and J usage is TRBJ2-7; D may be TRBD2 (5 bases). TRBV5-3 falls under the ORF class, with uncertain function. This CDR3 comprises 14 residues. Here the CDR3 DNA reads TGTGCCAGCAGCTTACACTATGACGGGAACGAGCAGTACTTC. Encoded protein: CASSLHYDGNEQYF.

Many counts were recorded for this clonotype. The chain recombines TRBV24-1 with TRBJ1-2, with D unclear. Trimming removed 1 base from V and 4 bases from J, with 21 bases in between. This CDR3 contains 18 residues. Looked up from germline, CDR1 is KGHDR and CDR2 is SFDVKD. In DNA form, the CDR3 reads TGTGCCACCAGTGATTTCCCCCTTACGTGGAGGAAGACCTATGGCTACACCTTC. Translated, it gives CATSDFPLTWRKTYGYTF.

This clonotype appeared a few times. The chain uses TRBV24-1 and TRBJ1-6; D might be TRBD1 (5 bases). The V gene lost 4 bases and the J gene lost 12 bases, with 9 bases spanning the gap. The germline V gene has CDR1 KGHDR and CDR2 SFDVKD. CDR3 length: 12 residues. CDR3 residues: CATSDPGGPLHF. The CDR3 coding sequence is TGTGCCACCAGTGACCCCGGGGGACCCCTCCACTTT.

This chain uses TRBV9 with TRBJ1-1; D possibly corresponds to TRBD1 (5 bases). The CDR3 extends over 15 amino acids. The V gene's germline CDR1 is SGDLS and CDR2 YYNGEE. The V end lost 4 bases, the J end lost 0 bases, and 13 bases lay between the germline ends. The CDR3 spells CASSIREGMNTEAFF. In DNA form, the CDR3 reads TGTGCCAGCAGCATTAGGGAGGGGATGAACACTGAAGCTTTCTTT.

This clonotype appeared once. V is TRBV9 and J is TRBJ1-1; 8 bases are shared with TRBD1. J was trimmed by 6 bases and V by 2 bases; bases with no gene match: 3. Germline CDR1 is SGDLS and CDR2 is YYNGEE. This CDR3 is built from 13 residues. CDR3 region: CASSVTGGAEAFF. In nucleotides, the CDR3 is TGTGCCAGCAGCGTTACAGGGGGGGCTGAAGCTTTCTTT.

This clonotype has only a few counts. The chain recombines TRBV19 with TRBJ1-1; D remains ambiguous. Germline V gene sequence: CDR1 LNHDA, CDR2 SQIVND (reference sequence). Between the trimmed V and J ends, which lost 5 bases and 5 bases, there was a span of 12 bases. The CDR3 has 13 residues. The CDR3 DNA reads TGTGCCAGTAGTTTGGCCACCGGGACTGAAGCTTTCTTT. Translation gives CASSLATGTEAFF.

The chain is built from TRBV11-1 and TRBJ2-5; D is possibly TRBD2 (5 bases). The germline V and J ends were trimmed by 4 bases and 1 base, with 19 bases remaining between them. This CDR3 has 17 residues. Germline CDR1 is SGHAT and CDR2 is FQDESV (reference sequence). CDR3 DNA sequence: TGTGCCAGCAGCTCCCGGGTCGCCGGACTCTTCCAAGAGACCCAGTACTTC. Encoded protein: CASSSRVAGLFQETQYF.

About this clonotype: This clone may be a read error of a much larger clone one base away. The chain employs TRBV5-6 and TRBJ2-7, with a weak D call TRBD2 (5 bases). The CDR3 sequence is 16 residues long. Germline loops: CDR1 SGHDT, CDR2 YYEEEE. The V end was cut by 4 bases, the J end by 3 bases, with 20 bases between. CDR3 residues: CASSPLGRATFYEQYF. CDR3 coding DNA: TGTGCCAGCAGCCCCCTTGGGAGAGCGACCTTCTACGAGCAGTACTTC. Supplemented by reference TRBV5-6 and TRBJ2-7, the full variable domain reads DAGVTQSPTHLIKTRGQQVTLRCSPKSGHDTVSWYQQALGQGPQFIFQYYEEEERQRGNFPDRFSGHQFPNYSSELNVNALLLGDSALYLCASSPLGRATFYEQYFGPGTRLTVT.

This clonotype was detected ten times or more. The CDR3 reads CASSSPGQGQETQYF. The CDR3 DNA reads as TGTGCCAGCAGCTCCCCGGGACAGGGGCAAGAGACCCAGTACTTC. The rearrangement joins TRBV13 to TRBJ2-5; TRBD1 aligns across 10 bases. CDR3 length equals 15 residues. CDR1 and CDR2 from the germline V gene are PRHDT and FYEKMQ (reference sequence). V was pared by 4 bases and J by 2 bases, with 4 bases of the junction left unmatched.

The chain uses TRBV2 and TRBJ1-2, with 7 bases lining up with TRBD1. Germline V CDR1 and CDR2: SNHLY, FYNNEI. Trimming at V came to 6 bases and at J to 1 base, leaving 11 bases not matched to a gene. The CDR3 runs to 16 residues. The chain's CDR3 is CASRENTGTDNYGYTF. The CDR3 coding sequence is TGTGCCAGCAGGGAAAACACCGGGACAGATAACTATGGCTACACCTTC. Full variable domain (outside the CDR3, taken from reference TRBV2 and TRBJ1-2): EPEVTQTPSHQVTQMGQEVILRCVPISNHLYFYWYRQILGQKVEFLVSFYNNEISEKSEIFDDQFSVERPDGSNFTLKIRSTKLEDSAMYFCASRENTGTDNYGYTFGSGTRLTVV.

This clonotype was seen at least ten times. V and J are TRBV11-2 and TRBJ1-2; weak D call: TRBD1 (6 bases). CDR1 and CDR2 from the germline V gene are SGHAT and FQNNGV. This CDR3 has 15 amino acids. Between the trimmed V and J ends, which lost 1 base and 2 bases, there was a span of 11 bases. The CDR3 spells CASSLGPGANYGYTF. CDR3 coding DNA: TGTGCCAGCAGCTTAGGGCCAGGGGCGAACTATGGCTACACCTTC.